One and the same sample provided the 12 T cell receptor beta chains below, sequenced in a study of blood T cell repertoires in COVID-19 (dated by TCRdb to the early 2020s). Libraries were prepared through the immunoSEQ multiplex PCR assay. TCRdb took over this immuneACCESS table, retaining in-frame rearrangements with V and J assigned. Such tables are incomplete; in checked studies, under half of the missing clones stem from an unresolved V gene, and the remainder is unexplained. The sample table records about 120,000 clones; 77% of these occur just once. In total, the top ten clones hold 7.9% of the sample. Sequencing used peripheral blood. Receptors were obtained from a human donor in a cohort sampled during active COVID-19.

This chain joins TRBV4-1 and TRBJ1-2; D unclear. This CDR3 is built from 15 residues. V was cut by 1 base and J by 0 bases, with 9 bases left in between. Germline CDR1 MGHRA, CDR2 YSYEKL. CDR3 region: CASSQVSSANYGYTF. The CDR3 DNA is TGCGCCAGCAGCCAAGTGTCATCAGCTAACTATGGCTACACCTTC.

The chain carries TRBV29-1 and TRBJ1-2; tentatively, D is TRBD1 (6 bases). Germline CDR1 is SQVTM and CDR2 is ANQGSEA. Deletions cut 4 bases from V and 5 bases from J, with 8 bases between. This CDR3 spans 11 amino acids. The DNA of the CDR3 is TGCAGCGTTGCACAGGGATATGGCTACACCTTC. It codes for CSVAQGYGYTF.

Written as DNA, the CDR3 is TGCAGTGCTAGTGGTCAAGCTTACAATGAGCAGTTCTTC. Encoded protein: CSASGQAYNEQFF. The chain couples TRBV20-1 to TRBJ2-1; D is uncertain. Germline loops: CDR1 DFQATT, CDR2 SNEGSKA (reference sequence). The CDR3 sequence is 13 residues long. Trimming shortened V by 3 bases and J by 4 bases, and 10 bases separated the two germline ends.

The CDR3 region is CASSQLQGLADFYEQYF. The CDR3 DNA is TGCGCCAGCAGCCAATTACAGGGACTAGCGGATTTCTACGAGCAGTACTTC. This rearrangement joins TRBV4-1 to TRBJ2-7, with 11 bases matching TRBD2. The CDR3 extends over 17 amino acids. Germline V gene lookup returns CDR1 MGHRA and CDR2 YSYEKL. V lost 2 bases and J lost 3; bases outside the gene matches: 9.

The chain has TRBV5-1 and TRBJ2-7; 7 nucleotides align to TRBD2. V lost 0 bases and J lost 5; bases outside the gene matches: 5. CDR3 length equals 14 residues. Germline CDR1 is SGHRS and CDR2 is YFSETQ. DNA for the CDR3: TGCGCCAGCAGCTTGGTGCGGGAGTTCAACGAGCAGTACTTC. Its translation is CASSLVREFNEQYF.

This clone has more than one count but fewer than ten. The chain has TRBV6-2 or TRBV6-3 and TRBJ1-5; D gene unclear. Germline V gene sequence: CDR1 MNHEY, CDR2 SVGEGT. The CDR3 sequence is 15 residues long. V was pared by 2 bases and J by 10 bases, with 18 bases between. Written as DNA, the CDR3 is TGTGCCAGCAGTTACAAGCTCCGGCCTAGTGAACCCCAGCATTTT. This codes for CASSYKLRPSEPQHF.

V gene TRBV6-5 combines with J gene TRBJ1-5, with 7 bases matching TRBD1. Germline V gene lookup returns CDR1 MNHEY and CDR2 SVGAGI. The CDR3 spans 15 residues. The V segment lost 5 bases and the J segment 0 bases; nucleotides outside the gene matches: 4. The CDR3 loop is CASSPRQGSNQPQHF. The CDR3, as DNA: TGTGCCAGCAGTCCTCGACAGGGTAGCAATCAGCCCCAGCATTTT.

This rearrangement joins TRBV18 to TRBJ1-1, with D perhaps TRBD1 (5 bases). V dropped 3 bases and J dropped 1 base, with 9 bases sitting between them. Germline values: CDR1 KGHSH, CDR2 LQKENI. The CDR3 is 14 amino acids. This chain's CDR3 is CASSPSRANTEAFF. CDR3 nucleotides: TGTGCCAGCTCACCCTCCAGGGCGAACACTGAAGCTTTCTTT.

V gene TRBV27 combines with J gene TRBJ2-7; 7 bases align to TRBD1. With V trimmed by 2 bases and J by 7 bases, 11 bases remained unmatched. Germline lookup yields CDR1 MNHEY and CDR2 SMNVEV (reference sequence). The CDR3 is 15 residues long. CDR3 protein: CASSLHLGQLREQYF. In DNA, the CDR3 is TGTGCCAGCAGTTTACATTTGGGACAGCTTAGGGAGCAGTACTTC.

This clone showed up just a few times. The chain is built from TRBV2 and TRBJ1-5; 7 bases line up with TRBD1. Germline V gives CDR1 SNHLY, CDR2 FYNNEI. The junction had 4 bases not matched to a gene; V was cut back by 8 bases and J by 3 bases. The CDR3 covers 13 residues. CDR3: CASRDSPNQPQHF. The CDR3 coding sequence is TGTGCCAGCCGGGACAGTCCCAATCAGCCCCAGCATTTT.

V and J are TRBV2 and TRBJ2-2; 15 bases map to TRBD2. The CDR3 extends over 15 amino acids. Per germline, CDR1 SNHLY and CDR2 FYNNEI. The V and J ends lost 5 bases and 6 bases, in that order; junction bases with no gene match: 1. CDR3 region: CASSRTSGGAGELFF. The CDR3 DNA follows: TGTGCCAGCAGTCGGACTAGCGGGGGGGCCGGGGAGCTGTTTTTT.

V is TRBV30 and J is TRBJ1-3; 8 nucleotides line up with TRBD1. The CDR3 has 15 residues. CDR1 GTSNPN and CDR2 SVGIG come from the germline V gene (reference sequence). After removal of 4 bases from V and 4 bases from J, the junction contained 9 bases not matched to a gene. The CDR3 DNA reads as TGTGCCTGGAATCCCTTCAGGGGGCAAGGAAACACCATATATTTT. Translating gives CAWNPFRGQGNTIYF.